Sequencing of this TCR beta chain was carried out in a study of response to subunit inactivated influenza vaccine. Overall study results and limits: It was suggested by the authors that few new T cells are recruited by each seasonal influenza vaccination.

A word on this clonotype: Its antigen is undetermined.

The CDR3 sequence is 16 residues long. The germline V and J ends were trimmed by 0 bases and 5 bases, with 15 bases remaining between them. The germline V gene encodes CDR1 SGHDT and CDR2 YYEEEE. TCRdb re-derived calls from the RT-PCR reads in MiXCR, one entry per CDR3 protein. This sample has hundreds of thousands of distinct CDR3 sequences, with less than 15% found just once. V is TRBV5-6 and J is TRBJ2-1; weak D call: TRBD2 (5 bases). The material sequenced was PBMCs from blood, taken 14 to 15 days before vaccination. This receptor was taken from a man aged 45-65 years who received an inactivated influenza vaccine. The CDR3 region has the DNA TGTGCCAGCAGCTTGGGCGGGCTAGCACTTAACAATGAGCAGTTCTTC. Translated, it gives CASSLGGLALNNEQFF. The entire variable domain, with the rest obtained from reference TRBV5-6 and TRBJ2-1, is as follows: DAGVTQSPTHLIKTRGQQVTLRCSPKSGHDTVSWYQQALGQGPQFIFQYYEEEERQRGNFPDRFSGHQFPNYSSELNVNALLLGDSALYLCASSLGGLALNNEQFFGPGTRLTVL.